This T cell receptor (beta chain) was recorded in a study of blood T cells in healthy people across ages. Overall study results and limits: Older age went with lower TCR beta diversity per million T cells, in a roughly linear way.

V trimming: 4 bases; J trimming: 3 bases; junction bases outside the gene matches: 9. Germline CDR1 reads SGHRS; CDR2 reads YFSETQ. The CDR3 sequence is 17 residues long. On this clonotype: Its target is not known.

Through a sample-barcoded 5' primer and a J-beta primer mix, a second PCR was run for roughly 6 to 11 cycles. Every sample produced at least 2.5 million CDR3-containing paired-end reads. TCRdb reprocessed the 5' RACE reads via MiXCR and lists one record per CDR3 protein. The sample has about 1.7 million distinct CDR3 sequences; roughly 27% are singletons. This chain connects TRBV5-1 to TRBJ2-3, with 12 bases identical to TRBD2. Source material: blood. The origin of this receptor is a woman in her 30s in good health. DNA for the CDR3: TGCGCCAGCAGCACGCTAGCGGGAGGGCCCCCTACAGATACGCAGTATTTT. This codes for CASSTLAGGPPTDTQYF.